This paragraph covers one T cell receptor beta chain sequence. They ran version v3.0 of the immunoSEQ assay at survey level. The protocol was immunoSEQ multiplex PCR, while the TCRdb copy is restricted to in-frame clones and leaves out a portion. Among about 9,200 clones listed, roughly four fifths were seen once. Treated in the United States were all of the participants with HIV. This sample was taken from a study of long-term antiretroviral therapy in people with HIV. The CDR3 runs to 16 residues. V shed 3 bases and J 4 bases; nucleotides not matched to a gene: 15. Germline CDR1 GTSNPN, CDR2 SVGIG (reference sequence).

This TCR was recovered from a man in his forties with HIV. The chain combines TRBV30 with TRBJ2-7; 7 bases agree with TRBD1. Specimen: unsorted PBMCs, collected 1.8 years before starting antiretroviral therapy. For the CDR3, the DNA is TGTGCCTGGAGCCCAAGGGGACAGTTCGCCATGTACGAGCAGTACTTC. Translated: CAWSPRGQFAMYEQYF.